These T cell receptor beta chains were read from a single sample in a study of cytomegalovirus exposure and HLA in healthy donors. TCRdb keeps only in-frame clones here, not all; method: immunoSEQ multiplex PCR. The repertoire has more than 140,000 clones, around three fifths of them found once; the top ten carry about 3%. The sequenced material came from PBMCs. All receptors derive from a woman aged 25 to 39 in good health and CMV-seropositive. CDR3s include the opening cysteine and the closing phenylalanine or tryptophan. The D gene is left open where the match is weak. Rows give clone size only sometimes, using once, few, many, or a class for an expanded clone.

d_gene | j_gene | v_gene | abundance | CDR3aa | CDR3nt
TRBD1 | TRBJ2-7 | TRBV30 | - | CAWTPLPGQGEDEQYF | TGTGCCTGGACCCCTCTCCCGGGACAGGGGGAAGACGAGCAGTACTTC
- | TRBJ1-2 | TRBV7-2 | - | CASSRTTTYGYTF | TGTGCCAGCAGCCGAACGACTACGTACGGCTACACCTTC
- | TRBJ1-1 | TRBV11-2 | - | CASSLDLGRAFF | TGTGCCAGCAGCTTAGATCTAGGTAGGGCTTTCTTT
TRBD2 | TRBJ2-1 | TRBV25-1 | - | CATRTSGFSYNEQFF | TGTGCCACCCGGACTAGCGGTTTCTCCTACAATGAGCAGTTCTTC
- | TRBJ1-1 | TRBV6-5 | few | CASSPSWQANTEAFF | TGTGCCAGCAGCCCCTCGTGGCAGGCGAACACTGAAGCTTTCTTT
- | TRBJ1-5 | TRBV28 | - | CASSPYQSNQPQHF | TGTGCCAGCAGTCCTTACCAGAGCAATCAGCCCCAGCATTTT
- | TRBJ1-1 | TRBV5-1 | - | CASSLGLEESIAFF | TGCGCCAGCAGCTTGGGACTAGAGGAATCGATAGCTTTCTTT
TRBD1 | TRBJ1-1 | TRBV5-4 | - | CASSLGGTGGFAEAFF | TGTGCCAGCAGCTTGGGAGGGACAGGGGGCTTCGCTGAAGCTTTCTTT
- | TRBJ1-4 | TRBV19 | - | CASSGGGMSTEKLFF | TGTGCCAGTAGTGGCGGCGGGATGTCTACTGAAAAACTGTTTTTT
- | TRBJ1-2 | TRBV6-5 | - | CASSYVAANYGYTF | TGTGCCAGCAGTTATGTCGCGGCTAACTATGGCTACACCTTC
TRBD1 | TRBJ2-5 | TRBV4-1 | - | CASSLEGTAYQETQYF | TGCGCCAGCAGCCTTGAGGGGACAGCGTACCAAGAGACCCAGTACTTC
TRBD1 | TRBJ1-1 | TRBV5-1 | few | CASSRQQGARGTEAFF | TGCGCCAGCAGCCGACAACAGGGGGCGCGGGGCACTGAAGCTTTCTTT
- | TRBJ2-7 | TRBV7-9 | once | CASSSTAGSSYEQYF | TGTGCCAGCAGCTCAACGGCGGGGAGCTCCTACGAGCAGTACTTC
- | TRBJ2-1 | TRBV29-1 | - | CSVDPGHRLNEQFF | TGCAGCGTTGACCCCGGACACCGACTCAATGAGCAGTTCTTC
- | TRBJ2-5 | TRBV11-2 | - | CASSKPFLETQYF | TGTGCCAGCAGCAAGCCCTTTCTGGAGACCCAGTACTTC
- | TRBJ1-6 | TRBV27 | - | CASSLFVGSPLHF | TGTGCCAGCAGTTTATTCGTCGGTTCACCCCTCCACTTT
TRBD2 | TRBJ2-1 | TRBV27 | - | CASSPLLAGSYNEQFF | TGTGCCAGCAGCCCCCTCTTAGCGGGTTCCTACAATGAGCAGTTCTTC
TRBD1 | TRBJ1-2 | TRBV19 | few | CASGTGGAAALPNYGYTF | TGTGCCAGCGGGACAGGGGGCGCGGCGGCCCTTCCTAACTATGGCTACACCTTC